This passage covers 23 T cell receptor beta chains from one sample sequenced in a study of cytomegalovirus exposure and HLA in healthy donors. PCR employed 60 Vbeta and 13 Jbeta primers. Assay: immunoSEQ multiplex PCR; the TCRdb copy retains only in-frame clones and omits some. Among 200,000 or so clones listed, approximately 80% were seen once. Sequencing was done on a sample of PBMCs. These receptors were obtained from a boy between 2 and 10 years old in good health and CMV-seronegative.

The chain has TRBV13 and TRBJ1-3, with no clear D. V lost 5 bases and J lost 2, with 10 bases in between. The CDR3 has 14 residues. The germline V gene has CDR1 PRHDT and CDR2 FYEKMQ (reference sequence). The CDR3 reads CASSPLLAGNTIYF. The DNA for the CDR3 is TGTGCCAGCAGCCCCCTGTTAGCTGGAAACACCATATATTTT.

The J gene is TRBJ2-3, the V gene TRBV7-9, with 11 bases matching TRBD2. V lost 2 bases, J lost 6 bases, and 10 bases stayed unmatched. The CDR3 totals 17 residues. Germline V lookup: CDR1 SEHNR, CDR2 FQNEAQ (reference sequence). The DNA for the CDR3 is TGTGCCAGCAGCTTACTAGCGGGGGGCTCTCAAAAGGATACGCAGTATTTT. This gives the protein CASSLLAGGSQKDTQYF.

This rearrangement joins TRBV19 to TRBJ1-2, with 8 bases matching TRBD1. V was pared by 5 bases and J by 4 bases, with 6 bases of the junction left unmatched. The CDR3 loop spans 14 amino acids. The germline V gene has CDR1 LNHDA and CDR2 SQIVND (reference sequence). This CDR3 is CASSPRTGSYGYTF. The CDR3 DNA follows: TGTGCCAGTAGTCCCCGGACAGGGAGCTATGGCTACACCTTC.

This chain connects TRBV29-1 to TRBJ1-2; D not certain. Trimming took off 5 bases at V and 5 bases at J, with 12 bases between the two ends. This CDR3 is built from 12 residues. From germline, CDR1 is SQVTM and CDR2 ANQGSEA. The CDR3 coding sequence is TGCAGCGTTTCATCGACGGGGTATGGCTACACCTTC. This gives the protein CSVSSTGYGYTF. Full variable domain (remainder filled in from reference TRBV29-1 and TRBJ1-2): SAVISQKPSRDICQRGTSLTIQCQVDSQVTMMFWYRQQPGQSLTLIATANQGSEATYESGFVIDKFPISRPNLTFSTLTVSNMSPEDSSIYLCSVSSTGYGYTFGSGTRLTVV.

The V and J genes are TRBV9 and TRBJ1-6; D is unclear. Germline V gives CDR1 SGDLS, CDR2 YYNGEE. CDR3 length equals 14 residues. V was shortened by 0 bases and J by 8 bases, with 9 bases between the two germline ends. The CDR3 region is CASSVASMDSPLHF. For the CDR3, the DNA is TGTGCCAGCAGCGTAGCCAGTATGGATTCACCCCTCCACTTT.

The rearrangement uses TRBV5-1 and TRBJ2-2, with 10 nucleotides matching TRBD1. From germline, CDR1 is SGHRS and CDR2 YFSETQ. With V trimmed by 4 bases and J by 1 base, 4 bases remained unmatched. This CDR3 region has 16 residues. CDR3 in amino acids: CASSPRTGGNTGELFF. The DNA of the CDR3 is TGCGCCAGCAGCCCGAGGACAGGGGGGAACACCGGGGAGCTGTTTTTT.

The chain links TRBV9 to TRBJ2-1, with TRBD2 matching 11 bases. The CDR3 sequence is 15 residues long. Trimming took 0 bases from V and 10 from J; bases not matched to a gene: 6. Germline loops: CDR1 SGDLS, CDR2 YYNGEE. The CDR3 sequence is CASSVEVAGGLEQFF. CDR3 bases: TGTGCCAGCAGCGTAGAAGTAGCGGGGGGGCTCGAGCAGTTCTTC.

This chain links TRBV30 with TRBJ1-5; 7 nucleotides match TRBD1. V shed 0 bases and J 0 bases; nucleotides not matched to a gene: 11. Germline assignment: CDR1 GTSNPN and CDR2 SVGIG (reference sequence). CDR3 length: 18 residues. CDR3 nucleotide sequence: TGTGCCTGGAGTGTACGGGGGGGACAGACCACTAGCAATCAGCCCCAGCATTTT. Its translation: CAWSVRGGQTTSNQPQHF.

The chain carries TRBV4-1 and TRBJ1-4; D is possibly TRBD1 (6 bases). Trimming took off 0 bases at V and 11 bases at J, with 19 bases between the two ends. Germline V lookup: CDR1 MGHRA, CDR2 YSYEKL. The CDR3 extends over 16 amino acids. The CDR3 is CASSQDWGAGVGKLFF. In DNA form, the CDR3 reads TGCGCCAGCAGCCAAGATTGGGGGGCGGGGGTGGGGAAACTGTTTTTT.

The genes are TRBV4-1 and TRBJ1-3; the match to TRBD1 covers 7 bases. V shed 4 bases and J 2 bases; nucleotides not matched to a gene: 2. Germline CDR1 reads MGHRA; CDR2 reads YSYEKL. This CDR3 has 14 residues. CDR3 loop: CASSRGGAGNTIYF. The CDR3 DNA is TGCGCCAGCAGCCGAGGGGGCGCTGGAAACACCATATATTTT.

This clone was seen more than once but under ten times. The chain combines TRBV7-2 with TRBJ1-2; 7 positions match TRBD1. The V gene's germline CDR1 is SGHTA and CDR2 FQGNSA. This CDR3 is built from 16 residues. Germline trimming cut 0 bases from V and 6 bases from J; bases unmatched to any gene: 10. The CDR3 sequence: CASSLAIDRVFDGYTF. The CDR3 DNA is TGTGCCAGCAGCTTAGCTATTGACAGGGTGTTCGATGGCTACACCTTC. The full variable domain, rest sourced from reference TRBV7-2 and TRBJ1-2, is GAGVSQSPSNKVTEKGKDVELRCDPISGHTALYWYRQSLGQGLEFLIYFQGNSAPDKSGLPSDRFSAERTGGSVSTLTIQRTQQEDSAVYLCASSLAIDRVFDGYTFGSGTRLTVV.

The genes are TRBV4-2 and TRBJ2-1; 13 positions agree with TRBD2. Per the germline V gene, CDR1 is LGHNA and CDR2 is YNFKEQ. This CDR3 is 17 amino acids long. With 6 bases clipped from V and 5 bases from J, the junction kept 10 bases outside the gene matches. The CDR3, as DNA: TGTGCCAGCAGTCAGTTCCTACTAGCGGGGGGGGACAATGAGCAGTTCTTC. Translation gives CASSQFLLAGGDNEQFF.

The V and J genes are TRBV10-3 and TRBJ2-5; tentative D call: TRBD2 (6 bases). This CDR3 has 13 amino acids. V lost 5 bases, J lost 2 bases, and 9 bases lay in between. Germline CDR1 and CDR2: ENHRY and SYGVKD. The CDR3 is CAISRAGQETQYF. CDR3 coding DNA: TGTGCCATCAGTAGGGCGGGGCAAGAGACCCAGTACTTC.

The chain recombines TRBV4-2 with TRBJ1-6; 7 positions agree with TRBD1. The CDR3 loop spans 14 amino acids. With V trimmed by 4 bases and J by 8 bases, 5 bases remained unmatched. Germline CDR1 is LGHNA and CDR2 is YNFKEQ. The CDR3 DNA is TGTGCCAGCAGCCGGGGGACAGTAGATTCACCCCTCCACTTT. Protein sequence: CASSRGTVDSPLHF.

The genes are TRBV2 and TRBJ1-5; D might be TRBD1 (6 bases). The CDR3 is made up of 15 amino acids. Trimming shortened V by 1 base and J by 3 bases, and 10 bases separated the two germline ends. The V gene's germline CDR1 is SNHLY and CDR2 FYNNEI. The CDR3 nucleotides read TGTGCCAGCAGTGAAGGACAGGTTCCCAATCAGCCCCAGCATTTT. It translates to CASSEGQVPNQPQHF.

J is TRBJ2-7 and V is TRBV7-2; D is ambiguous. Trimming shortened V by 5 bases and J by 2 bases, and 10 bases separated the two germline ends. The CDR3 runs to 13 residues. CDR1 SGHTA and CDR2 FQGNSA come from the germline V gene. The CDR3 nucleotides are TGTGCCAGCAGCCCCGCCCTAACCTACGAGCAGTACTTC. It translates to CASSPALTYEQYF.

The CDR3 DNA reads as TGCAGTGCTATTCGGACTGAAGCTTTCTTT. Its protein is CSAIRTEAFF. The chain has TRBV20-1 and TRBJ1-1; D not resolved. The CDR3 covers 10 residues. Trimming pared 4 bases from V and 5 bases from J, leaving 5 bases between. Germline V gives CDR1 DFQATT, CDR2 SNEGSKA (reference sequence).

This rearrangement joins TRBV19 to TRBJ1-2; D may be TRBD1 (5 bases). Trimming cost V 7 bases and J 5 bases, with 17 bases left between them. The V gene's germline CDR1 is LNHDA and CDR2 SQIVND (reference sequence). The CDR3 covers 14 residues. The CDR3 sequence is CASIGQGGWYGYTF. The CDR3 coding sequence is TGTGCCAGTATCGGCCAGGGCGGTTGGTATGGCTACACCTTC.

The chain combines TRBV9 with TRBJ2-3; 8 bases line up with TRBD2. The junction had 11 bases not matched to a gene; V was cut back by 3 bases and J by 5 bases. This CDR3 is built from 16 residues. Per the germline V gene, CDR1 is SGDLS and CDR2 is YYNGEE. CDR3 DNA sequence: TGTGCCAGCAGCGAGGGGGGCGGGGGGCCGGGAGATACGCAGTATTTT. Translated, it gives CASSEGGGGPGDTQYF.

The sample holds a few counts of this clone. In nucleotides, the CDR3 is TGTGCCAGCAGCCAAGTAGCGGGGGTCTCCCGGACCCAGTACTTC. Amino acids: CASSQVAGVSRTQYF. The rearrangement links TRBV14 to TRBJ2-5; 9 nucleotides line up with TRBD2. Trimming at V came to 1 base and at J to 7 bases, leaving 7 bases not matched to a gene. CDR1 and CDR2 from the germline V gene are SGHDN and FVKESK. This CDR3 has 15 amino acids.

In this sample, this clone turned up a few times. The genes are TRBV10-3 and TRBJ1-2, with unresolved D. The length of the CDR3 is 14 residues. The germline gives CDR1 ENHRY, CDR2 SYGVKD. The V end lost 4 bases, the J end lost 4 bases, and 13 bases lay between the germline ends. The CDR3 is CAISGRERGYGYTF. Here the CDR3 DNA reads TGTGCCATCAGTGGACGGGAGCGGGGCTATGGCTACACCTTC.

The chain combines TRBV19 with TRBJ1-5; 10 positions agree with TRBD1. Looked up from germline, CDR1 is LNHDA and CDR2 is SQIVND (reference sequence). Germline trimming cut 4 bases from V and 1 base from J; bases unmatched to any gene: 7. CDR3 length equals 17 residues. The CDR3 DNA sequence: TGTGCCAGTAGTAGATTAGGACAGGGGGGGAGCAATCAGCCCCAGCATTTT. Protein sequence: CASSRLGQGGSNQPQHF. Variable domain in full (rest from reference TRBV19 and TRBJ1-5): DGGITQSPKYLFRKEGQNVTLSCEQNLNHDAMYWYRQDPGQGLRLIYYSQIVNDFQKGDIAEGYSVSREKKESFPLTVTSAQKNPTAFYLCASSRLGQGGSNQPQHFGDGTRLSIL.

About this clone: One end of the junction does not line up with germline, which may come from a read error. The rearrangement uses TRBV6-5 and TRBJ2-7; a possible D gene is TRBD1 (5 bases). The germline CDR1 and CDR2 sequences are MNHEY and SVGAGI. This CDR3 contains 14 residues. The CDR3 loop is CASSSEAGFYGQYF. The CDR3 DNA reads as TGTGCCAGCAGTTCCGAGGCAGGGTTTTACGGGCAGTACTTC.